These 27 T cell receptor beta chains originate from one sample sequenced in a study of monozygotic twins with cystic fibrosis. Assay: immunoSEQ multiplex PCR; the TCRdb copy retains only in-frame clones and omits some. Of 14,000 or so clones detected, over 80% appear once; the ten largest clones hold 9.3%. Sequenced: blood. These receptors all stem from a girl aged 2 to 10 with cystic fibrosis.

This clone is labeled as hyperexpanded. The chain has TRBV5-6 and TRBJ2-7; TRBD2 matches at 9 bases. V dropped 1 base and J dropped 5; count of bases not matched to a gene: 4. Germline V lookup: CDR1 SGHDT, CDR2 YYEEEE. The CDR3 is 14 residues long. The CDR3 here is CASSLPREGNEQYF. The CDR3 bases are TGTGCCAGCAGCTTGCCGCGGGAGGGTAACGAGCAGTACTTC.

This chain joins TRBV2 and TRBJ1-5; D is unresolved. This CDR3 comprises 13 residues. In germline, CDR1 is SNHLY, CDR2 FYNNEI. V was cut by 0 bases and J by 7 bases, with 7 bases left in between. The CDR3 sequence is CASSEADWQPQHF. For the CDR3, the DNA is TGTGCCAGCAGTGAAGCAGACTGGCAGCCCCAGCATTTT.

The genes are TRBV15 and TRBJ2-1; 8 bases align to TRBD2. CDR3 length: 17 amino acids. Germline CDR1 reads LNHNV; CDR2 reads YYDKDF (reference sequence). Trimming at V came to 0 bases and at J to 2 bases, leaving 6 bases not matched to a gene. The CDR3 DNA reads TGTGCCACCAGCAGAGATCCCTTAGCGGGAACCTACAATGAGCAGTTCTTC. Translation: CATSRDPLAGTYNEQFF.

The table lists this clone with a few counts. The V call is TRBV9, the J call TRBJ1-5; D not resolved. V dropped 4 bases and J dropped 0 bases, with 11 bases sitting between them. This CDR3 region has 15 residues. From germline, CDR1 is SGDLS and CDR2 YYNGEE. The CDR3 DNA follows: TGTGCCAGCAGCTATGAAGGCTATAGCAATCAGCCCCAGCATTTT. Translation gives CASSYEGYSNQPQHF.

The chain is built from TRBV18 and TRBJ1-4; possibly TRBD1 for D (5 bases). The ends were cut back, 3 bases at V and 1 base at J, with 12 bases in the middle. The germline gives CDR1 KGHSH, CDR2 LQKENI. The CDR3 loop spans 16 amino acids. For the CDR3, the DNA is TGTGCCAGCTCACCCGACAGCGGAGGAACTAATGAAAAACTGTTTTTT. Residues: CASSPDSGGTNEKLFF.

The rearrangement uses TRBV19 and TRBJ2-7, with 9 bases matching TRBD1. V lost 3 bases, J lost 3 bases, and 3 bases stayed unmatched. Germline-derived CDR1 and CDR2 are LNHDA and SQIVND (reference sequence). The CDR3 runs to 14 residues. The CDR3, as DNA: TGTGCCAGTAGTATGGGACAGGGCCGCTACGAGCAGTACTTC. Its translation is CASSMGQGRYEQYF.

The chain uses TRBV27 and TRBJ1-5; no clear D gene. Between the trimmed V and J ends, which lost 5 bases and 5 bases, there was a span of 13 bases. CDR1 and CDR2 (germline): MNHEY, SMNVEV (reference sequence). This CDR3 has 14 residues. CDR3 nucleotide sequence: TGTGCCAGCAGTCGCAGACTTCAAGATCAGCCCCAGCATTTT. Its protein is CASSRRLQDQPQHF.

The CDR3 region has the DNA TGCGCCAGCAGCCAATTTTTCTCTGGAAACACCATATATTTT. It specifies CASSQFFSGNTIYF. This chain connects TRBV4-3 to TRBJ1-3; D remains unclear. The CDR3 is 14 amino acids. Trimming stripped 2 bases from V and 0 bases from J, with 5 bases between. Per the germline V gene, CDR1 is LGHNA and CDR2 is YSLEER.

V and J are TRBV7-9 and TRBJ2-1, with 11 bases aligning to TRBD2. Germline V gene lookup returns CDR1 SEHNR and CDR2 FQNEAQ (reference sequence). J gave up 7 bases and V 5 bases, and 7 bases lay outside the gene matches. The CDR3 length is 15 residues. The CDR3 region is CASSETSGDYNEQFF. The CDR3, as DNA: TGTGCCAGCAGCGAGACTAGCGGGGATTATAATGAGCAGTTCTTC.

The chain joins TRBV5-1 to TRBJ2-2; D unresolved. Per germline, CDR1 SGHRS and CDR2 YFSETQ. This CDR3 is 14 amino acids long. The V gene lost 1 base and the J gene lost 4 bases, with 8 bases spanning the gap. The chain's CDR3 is CASSLLGPTGELFF. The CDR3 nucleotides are TGCGCCAGCAGCTTGTTAGGGCCCACCGGGGAGCTGTTTTTT. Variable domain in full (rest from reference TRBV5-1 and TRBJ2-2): KAGVTQTPRYLIKTRGQQVTLSCSPISGHRSVSWYQQTPGQGLQFLFEYFSETQRNKGNFPGRFSGRQFSNSRSEMNVSTLELGDSALYLCASSLLGPTGELFFGEGSRLTVL.

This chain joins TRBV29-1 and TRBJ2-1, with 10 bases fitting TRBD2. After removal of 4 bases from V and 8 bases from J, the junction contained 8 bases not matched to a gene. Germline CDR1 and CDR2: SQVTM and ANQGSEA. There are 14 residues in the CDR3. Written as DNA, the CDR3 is TGCAGCGTTGTTGGCCTAGCGGGAGTGGATGAGCAGTTCTTC. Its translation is CSVVGLAGVDEQFF.

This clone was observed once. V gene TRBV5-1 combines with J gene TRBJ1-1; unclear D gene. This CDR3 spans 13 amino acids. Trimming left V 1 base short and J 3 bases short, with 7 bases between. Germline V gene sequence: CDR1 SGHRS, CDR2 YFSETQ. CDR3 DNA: TGCGCCAGCAGCTTGTCTGGGTACACTGAAGCTTTCTTT. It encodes CASSLSGYTEAFF.

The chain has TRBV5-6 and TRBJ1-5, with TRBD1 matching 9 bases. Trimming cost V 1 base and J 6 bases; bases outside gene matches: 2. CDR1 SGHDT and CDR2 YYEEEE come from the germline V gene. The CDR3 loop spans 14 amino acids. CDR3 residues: CASSLYRGRQPQHF. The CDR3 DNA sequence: TGTGCCAGCAGCTTGTACAGGGGGCGTCAGCCCCAGCATTTT.

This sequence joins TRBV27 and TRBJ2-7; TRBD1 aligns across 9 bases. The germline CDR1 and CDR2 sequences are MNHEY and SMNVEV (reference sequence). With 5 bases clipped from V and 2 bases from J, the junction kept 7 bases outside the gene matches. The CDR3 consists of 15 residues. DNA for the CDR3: TGTGCCAGCAGTCCACGGACAGGGGAGGCCTACGAGCAGTACTTC. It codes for CASSPRTGEAYEQYF.

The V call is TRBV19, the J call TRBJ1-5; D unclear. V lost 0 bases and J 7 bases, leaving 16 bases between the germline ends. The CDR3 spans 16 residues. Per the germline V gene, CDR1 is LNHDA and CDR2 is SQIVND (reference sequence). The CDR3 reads CASSIDRPSTGQPQHF. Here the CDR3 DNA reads TGTGCCAGTAGTATAGATAGGCCGTCAACGGGACAGCCCCAGCATTTT.

The CDR3 spells CASSLLNYGYTF. CDR3 nucleotide sequence: TGTGCCAGCAGCTTGTTAAACTATGGCTACACCTTC. J is TRBJ1-2 and V is TRBV7-2; no definite D call. From germline, CDR1 is SGHTA and CDR2 FQGNSA. The CDR3 totals 12 residues. V was shortened by 3 bases and J by 2 bases, with 4 bases between the two germline ends. Combining the CDR3 with reference TRBV7-2 and TRBJ1-2 gives the whole variable domain GAGVSQSPSNKVTEKGKDVELRCDPISGHTALYWYRQSLGQGLEFLIYFQGNSAPDKSGLPSDRFSAERTGGSVSTLTIQRTQQEDSAVYLCASSLLNYGYTFGSGTRLTVV.

The CDR3 reads CASSPLPDRAITTFF. The CDR3 nucleotides are TGTGCCAGCAGCCCCTTACCGGACAGGGCGATAACGACTTTCTTT. The V call is TRBV7-2, the J call TRBJ1-1; 8 nucleotides match TRBD1. The CDR3 contains 15 residues. Looked up from germline, CDR1 is SGHTA and CDR2 is FQGNSA. V gave up 5 bases and J gave up 12 bases; unmatched junction bases: 17.

DNA of the CDR3: TGTGCCAGCAGCCAGGGGGGCCCTGAAGCTTTCTTT. It is translated as CASSQGGPEAFF. The rearrangement joins TRBV14 to TRBJ1-1, with D tentatively TRBD1 (6 bases). V lost 3 bases and J 6 bases, leaving 8 bases between the germline ends. This CDR3 comprises 12 residues. Germline V gene sequence: CDR1 SGHDN, CDR2 FVKESK.

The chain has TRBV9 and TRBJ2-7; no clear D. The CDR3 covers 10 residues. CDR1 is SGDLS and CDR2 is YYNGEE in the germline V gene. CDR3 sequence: CARTLGEQYF. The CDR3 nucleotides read TGTGCACGCACCCTGGGGGAGCAGTACTTC.

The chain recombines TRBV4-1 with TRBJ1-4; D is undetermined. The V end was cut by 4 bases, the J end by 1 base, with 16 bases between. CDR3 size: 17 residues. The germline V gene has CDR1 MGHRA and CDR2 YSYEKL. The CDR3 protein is CASSPYPRPRTNEKLFF. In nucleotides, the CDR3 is TGCGCCAGCAGCCCTTATCCCCGACCCAGAACTAATGAAAAACTGTTTTTT.

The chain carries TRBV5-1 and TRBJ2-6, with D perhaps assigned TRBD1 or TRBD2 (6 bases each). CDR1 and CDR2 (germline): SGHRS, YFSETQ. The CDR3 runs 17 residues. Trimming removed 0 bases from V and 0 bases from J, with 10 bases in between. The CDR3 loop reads CASSLEGGRSGANVLTF. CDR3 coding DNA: TGCGCCAGCAGCTTGGAAGGGGGGCGCTCTGGGGCCAACGTCCTGACTTTC.

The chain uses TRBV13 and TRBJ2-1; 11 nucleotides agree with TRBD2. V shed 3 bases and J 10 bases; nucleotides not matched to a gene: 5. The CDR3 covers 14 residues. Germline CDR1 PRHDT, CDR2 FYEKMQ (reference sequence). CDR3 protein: CASSLTSGATEQFF. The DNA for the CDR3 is TGTGCCAGCAGCTTGACTAGCGGGGCAACCGAGCAGTTCTTC.

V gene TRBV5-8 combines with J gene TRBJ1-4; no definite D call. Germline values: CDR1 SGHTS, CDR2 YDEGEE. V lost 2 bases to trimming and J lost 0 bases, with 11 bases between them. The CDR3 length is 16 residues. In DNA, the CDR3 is TGTGCCAGCAGCTTTCGGGTGATGGCAACTAATGAAAAACTGTTTTTT. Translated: CASSFRVMATNEKLFF.

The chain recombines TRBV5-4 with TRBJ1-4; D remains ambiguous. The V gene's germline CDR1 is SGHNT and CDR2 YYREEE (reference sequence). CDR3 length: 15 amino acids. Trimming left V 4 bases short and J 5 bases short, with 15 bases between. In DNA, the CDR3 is TGTGCCAGCAGCCCTAGTTTGGGAGGGAATGAAAAACTGTTTTTT. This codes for CASSPSLGGNEKLFF.

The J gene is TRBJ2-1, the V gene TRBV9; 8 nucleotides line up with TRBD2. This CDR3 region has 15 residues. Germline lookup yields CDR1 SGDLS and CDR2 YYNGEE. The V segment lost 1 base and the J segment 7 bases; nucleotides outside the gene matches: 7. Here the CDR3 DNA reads TGTGCCAGCAGCGTAAGCGGGAGTTTAATAAATGAGCAGTTCTTC. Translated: CASSVSGSLINEQFF.

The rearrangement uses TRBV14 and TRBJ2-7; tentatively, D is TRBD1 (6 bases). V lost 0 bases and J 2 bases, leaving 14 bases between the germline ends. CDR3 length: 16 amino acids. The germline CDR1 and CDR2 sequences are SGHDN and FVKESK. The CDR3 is CASSQDRGWGPYEQYF. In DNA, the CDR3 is TGTGCCAGCAGCCAAGATCGGGGTTGGGGGCCCTACGAGCAGTACTTC. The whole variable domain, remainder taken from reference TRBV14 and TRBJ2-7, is EAGVTQFPSHSVIEKGQTVTLRCDPISGHDNLYWYRRVMGKEIKFLLHFVKESKQDESGMPNNRFLAERTGGTYSTLKVQPAELEDSGVYFCASSQDRGWGPYEQYFGPGTRLTVT.

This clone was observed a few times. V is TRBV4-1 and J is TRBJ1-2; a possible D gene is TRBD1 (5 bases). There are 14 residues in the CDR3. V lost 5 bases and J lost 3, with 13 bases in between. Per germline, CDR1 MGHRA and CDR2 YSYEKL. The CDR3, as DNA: TGCGCCAGCAGCGTACCAGGGACGGACTATGGCTACACCTTC. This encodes CASSVPGTDYGYTF.